This passage covers 32 T cell receptor beta chains from one sample sequenced in a study of T-cell reconstitution after alpha-beta-depleted transplantation in children. The authors prepared the TCRbeta library with unique molecular identifiers. TCRdb recomputed calls from the PCR reads with MiXCR, one row per CDR3 protein. The table lists approximately 240,000 distinct CDR3 sequences, approximately 9.9% of them singletons. The specimen comprised PBMCs from the stem cell graft donor, sampled from the stem cell graft. Receptors were obtained from a human donor who donated a stem cell graft to a child with SCID.

This clonotype appeared many times. The chain uses TRBV3-1 and TRBJ2-7, with a tentative D call TRBD1 (6 bases). V shed 2 bases and J shed 4 bases, with 36 bases lying between them. Germline CDR1 is LGHDT and CDR2 is YNNKEL (reference sequence). The CDR3 sequence is 22 residues long. The CDR3 DNA is TGTGCCAGCAGCCAAACCTCAACCGGACAGTCCTGGACGTCGTACGAGGGGTACGAGCAGTACTTC. The encoded protein is CASSQTSTGQSWTSYEGYEQYF.

This clonotype appeared many times. The chain recombines TRBV6-5 with TRBJ2-7; 8 bases line up with TRBD2. Trimming cost V 0 bases and J 2 bases; bases outside gene matches: 6. CDR1 is MNHEY, CDR2 SVGAGI, per germline. The CDR3 has 16 residues. The CDR3 sequence: CASSYSGRGAPYEQYF. The CDR3 nucleotides read TGTGCCAGCAGTTACTCCGGGCGGGGGGCCCCCTACGAGCAGTACTTC.

The V gene is TRBV3-1, the J gene TRBJ2-2; unclear D gene. V was shortened by 0 bases and J by 0 bases, with 11 bases between the two germline ends. The germline V gene has CDR1 LGHDT and CDR2 YNNKEL (reference sequence). There are 17 residues in the CDR3. CDR3 protein: CASSQDRSTSNTGELFF. CDR3 in DNA: TGTGCCAGCAGCCAAGACAGGTCGACTTCGAACACCGGGGAGCTGTTTTTT.

In its sample, this clonotype was seen many times. The CDR3 reads CASSLTGISYTEAFF. CDR3 bases: TGTGCCAGCAGCTTGACAGGGATTTCGTACACTGAAGCTTTCTTT. This chain uses TRBV7-8 with TRBJ1-1, with 7 bases aligning to TRBD1. The CDR3 extends over 15 amino acids. The trim removed 3 bases at V and 3 bases at J, leaving 7 bases unmatched. Germline V CDR1 and CDR2: SGHVS, FQNEAQ.

Ten or more counts support this clonotype. This rearrangement joins TRBV20-1 to TRBJ1-2; D call uncertain. The length of the CDR3 is 13 residues. In germline, CDR1 is DFQATT, CDR2 SNEGSKA (reference sequence). The ends were cut back, 4 bases at V and 4 bases at J, with 13 bases in the middle. The CDR3 protein is CSATLPGSYGYTF. Here the CDR3 DNA reads TGCAGTGCTACCTTACCGGGCAGCTATGGCTACACCTTC.

This clonotype was found many times. V gene TRBV5-1 combines with J gene TRBJ2-7; a weak D match, TRBD1 (6 bases). V gave up 1 base and J gave up 0 bases, with 11 bases separating them. Germline V gene data show CDR1 as SGHRS and CDR2 as YFSETQ. The length of the CDR3 is 15 residues. CDR3: CASSLPDRNSYEQYF. The CDR3 DNA follows: TGCGCCAGCAGCTTGCCGGACAGAAACTCCTACGAGCAGTACTTC. The full variable domain, rest sourced from reference TRBV5-1 and TRBJ2-7, is KAGVTQTPRYLIKTRGQQVTLSCSPISGHRSVSWYQQTPGQGLQFLFEYFSETQRNKGNFPGRFSGRQFSNSRSEMNVSTLELGDSALYLCASSLPDRNSYEQYFGPGTRLTVT.

This clonotype appeared many times. The chain employs TRBV7-9 and TRBJ2-7; a weak D match, TRBD2 (7 bases). V gave up 1 base and J gave up 0 bases, with 10 bases separating them. Germline CDR1 reads SEHNR; CDR2 reads FQNEAQ (reference sequence). The CDR3 has 15 residues. CDR3 DNA sequence: TGTGCCAGCAGCTTAGTGCGGGGGCCCTCCTACGAGCAGTACTTC. It codes for CASSLVRGPSYEQYF.

V is TRBV12-3 or TRBV12-4 and J is TRBJ1-1, with D unclear. This CDR3 is built from 12 residues. The V and J ends lost 3 bases and 5 bases respectively, with 7 bases between them. Written as DNA, the CDR3 is TGTGCCAGCAGTTTTCAGCGGACTGAAGCTTTCTTT. Amino acid sequence: CASSFQRTEAFF.

This clonotype was counted at least ten times. The chain is built from TRBV5-5 and TRBJ2-3, with no clear D. The CDR3 has 12 residues. Germline CDR1 is SGHKS and CDR2 is YYEKEE (reference sequence). V was cut by 3 bases and J by 6 bases, with 8 bases left in between. CDR3 protein: CASSSPRDTQYF. CDR3 bases: TGTGCCAGCAGCTCCCCCAGGGATACGCAGTATTTT. The variable domain in full, completed from reference TRBV5-5 and TRBJ2-3, reads DAGVTQSPTHLIKTRGQQVTLRCSPISGHKSVSWYQQVLGQGPQFIFQYYEKEERGRGNFPDRFSARQFPNYSSELNVNALLLGDSALYLCASSSPRDTQYFGPGTRLTVL.

Concerning this clonotype: The junction shows a germline mismatch at one end, possibly a read error. The chain joins TRBV5-1 to TRBJ1-1; maybe TRBD1 (5 bases). This CDR3 is 14 amino acids long. The germline CDR1 and CDR2 sequences are SGHRS and YFSETQ. The CDR3 DNA reads as TGCGCCAGCACGGGCGGGGTCCTGGGGACTGAAGCTTTGTTT. It encodes CASTGGVLGTEALF. Looking up the rest from reference TRBV5-1 and TRBJ1-1 gives the full variable domain: KAGVTQTPRYLIKTRGQQVTLSCSPISGHRSVSWYQQTPGQGLQFLFEYFSETQRNKGNFPGRFSGRQFSNSRSEMNVSTLELGDSALYLCASTGGVLGTEALFGQGTRLTVV.

The V and J genes are TRBV7-6 and TRBJ2-5, with a possible D match to TRBD2 (5 bases). The CDR3 sequence is 16 residues long. From germline, CDR1 is SGHVS and CDR2 FNYEAQ. Trimming stripped 4 bases from V and 2 bases from J, with 17 bases between. The CDR3 here is CASSSHGVLQQETQYF. CDR3 nucleotides: TGTGCCAGCAGCTCTCACGGGGTTCTCCAGCAAGAGACCCAGTACTTC. Drawing the rest from reference TRBV7-6 and TRBJ2-5, the complete variable domain is GAGVSQSPRYKVTKRGQDVALRCDPISGHVSLYWYRQALGQGPEFLTYFNYEAQQDKSGLPNDRFSAERPEGSISTLTIQRTEQRDSAMYRCASSSHGVLQQETQYFGPGTRLLVL.

In its sample, this clonotype was seen many times. J is TRBJ1-4 and V is TRBV5-1; 9 bases map to TRBD1. The CDR3 loop spans 15 amino acids. Germline assignment: CDR1 SGHRS and CDR2 YFSETQ. V lost 4 bases, J lost 10 bases, and 11 bases stayed unmatched. CDR3 amino acids: CASSDTGTGSGKLFF. The CDR3 bases are TGCGCCAGCAGCGACACCGGGACAGGGTCCGGAAAACTGTTTTTT.

This clonotype was recorded at least ten times. V and J are TRBV15 and TRBJ2-7; D remains unclear. Germline V gene sequence: CDR1 LNHNV, CDR2 YYDKDF (reference sequence). The CDR3 covers 17 residues. V was shortened by 2 bases and J by 3 bases, with 20 bases between the two germline ends. CDR3 DNA: TGTGCCACCAGCAGATCCCCCGAGATGGATTTGTTCTACGAGCAGTACTTC. Residues: CATSRSPEMDLFYEQYF.

This clonotype was counted at least ten times. V is TRBV7-9 and J is TRBJ1-5; D is undetermined. Trimming left V 4 bases short and J 7 bases short, with 8 bases between. Looked up from germline, CDR1 is SEHNR and CDR2 is FQNEAQ (reference sequence). This CDR3 has 12 residues. CDR3 region: CASSSGGQPQHF. Here the CDR3 DNA reads TGTGCCAGCAGCTCGGGAGGACAGCCCCAGCATTTT. The full variable domain, in which reference TRBV7-9 and TRBJ1-5 provide the parts outside the CDR3, is DTGVSQNPRHKITKRGQNVTFRCDPISEHNRLYWYRQTLGQGPEFLTYFQNEAQLEKSRLLSDRFSAERPKGSFSTLEIQRTEQGDSAMYLCASSSGGQPQHFGDGTRLSIL.

This clonotype has ten or more counts. The chain carries TRBV5-1 and TRBJ2-1; either TRBD1 or TRBD2 may fit D (5 bases each). Germline V gene data show CDR1 as SGHRS and CDR2 as YFSETQ. V lost 4 bases to trimming and J lost 4 bases, with 21 bases between them. CDR3 length equals 17 residues. CDR3 region: CASSIGLIKGIYNEQFF. CDR3 bases: TGCGCCAGCAGCATCGGACTGATAAAGGGGATTTACAATGAGCAGTTCTTC.

This clonotype appeared many times. The chain couples TRBV20-1 to TRBJ2-3, with D perhaps matching TRBD2 (5 bases). Germline CDR1 DFQATT, CDR2 SNEGSKA (reference sequence). The CDR3 is 12 residues long. This CDR3 is CSALAFTDTQYF. The CDR3 nucleotides are TGCAGCGCCCTAGCTTTCACAGATACGCAGTATTTT.

The sample holds many counts of this clonotype. The chain recombines TRBV12-3 or TRBV12-4 with TRBJ1-5; 9 bases are a match to TRBD1. V lost 5 bases, J lost 5 bases, and 7 bases stayed unmatched. This CDR3 spans 15 amino acids. The CDR3 loop reads CASSGGTGQYQPQHF. The CDR3 DNA sequence: TGTGCCAGCAGTGGAGGGACAGGGCAATATCAGCCCCAGCATTTT.

This rearrangement joins TRBV7-8 to TRBJ1-1; unclear D gene. Germline V gives CDR1 SGHVS, CDR2 FQNEAQ. The CDR3 totals 14 residues. Trimming removed 3 bases from V and 6 bases from J, with 14 bases in between. The CDR3 DNA is TGTGCCAGCAGCTTGGTGCCCGAACGGGCTGAAGCTTTCTTT. Encoded protein: CASSLVPERAEAFF.

This clonotype has at least ten counts. The V gene is TRBV20-1, the J gene TRBJ2-7; 10 bases are shared with TRBD1. Per the germline V gene, CDR1 is DFQATT and CDR2 is SNEGSKA (reference sequence). The V gene end was trimmed by 3 bases and the J gene end by 6 bases; junction bases not matched to a gene: 2. The CDR3 covers 12 residues. CDR3 sequence reads: CSASGQGVEQYF. CDR3 bases: TGCAGTGCTAGCGGACAGGGGGTCGAGCAGTACTTC.

This chain links TRBV20-1 with TRBJ1-6; no reliable D call. CDR1 is DFQATT, CDR2 SNEGSKA, per germline (reference sequence). This CDR3 is 15 amino acids long. Trimming removed 7 bases at V and 8 bases at J, with 21 bases between. This chain's CDR3 is CSVGRDPGMDSPLHF. The CDR3 DNA reads as TGCAGTGTTGGGAGGGATCCGGGGATGGATTCACCCCTCCACTTT.

This clonotype has ten or more counts. The genes are TRBV7-2 and TRBJ1-2, with TRBD1 identical over 7 bases. V lost 1 base, J lost 3 bases, and 5 bases stayed unmatched. The CDR3 length is 15 residues. Germline CDR1 reads SGHTA; CDR2 reads FQGNSA. The chain's CDR3 is CASSLDTGVYYGYTF. In nucleotides, the CDR3 is TGTGCCAGCAGCTTAGATACAGGGGTCTACTATGGCTACACCTTC. The full variable domain, with the rest looked up from reference TRBV7-2 and TRBJ1-2, is GAGVSQSPSNKVTEKGKDVELRCDPISGHTALYWYRQSLGQGLEFLIYFQGNSAPDKSGLPSDRFSAERTGGSVSTLTIQRTQQEDSAVYLCASSLDTGVYYGYTFGSGTRLTVV.

This clonotype occurred many times. The chain combines TRBV5-1 with TRBJ2-3; D perhaps matches TRBD2 (7 bases). Germline values: CDR1 SGHRS, CDR2 YFSETQ. This CDR3 has 13 residues. Between the trimmed V and J ends, which lost 5 bases and 5 bases, there was a span of 12 bases. The CDR3 loop reads CASSRGAEDTQYF. The CDR3 nucleotides are TGCGCCAGCAGTCGGGGGGCTGAAGATACGCAGTATTTT. The full variable domain, completed using reference TRBV5-1 and TRBJ2-3, is KAGVTQTPRYLIKTRGQQVTLSCSPISGHRSVSWYQQTPGQGLQFLFEYFSETQRNKGNFPGRFSGRQFSNSRSEMNVSTLELGDSALYLCASSRGAEDTQYFGPGTRLTVL.

The chain uses TRBV4-3 and TRBJ2-1, with D possibly being TRBD1 or TRBD2 (5 bases each). Trimming pared 3 bases from V and 8 bases from J, leaving 23 bases between. Germline lookup yields CDR1 LGHNA and CDR2 YSLEER. The CDR3 consists of 17 residues. The CDR3 spells CASSHLPRTLGADEQFF. Written as DNA, the CDR3 is TGCGCCAGCAGCCACCTCCCCCGGACACTAGGGGCGGATGAGCAGTTCTTC.

This clonotype was seen many times. The chain recombines TRBV5-5 with TRBJ1-6; D call uncertain. The germline V and J ends were trimmed by 3 bases and 4 bases, with 14 bases remaining between them. The length of the CDR3 is 16 residues. Germline loops: CDR1 SGHKS, CDR2 YYEKEE (reference sequence). The CDR3 nucleotides are TGTGCCAGCAGCTCGGGCGGGAGAGGGTATAATTCACCCCTCCACTTT. This translates into CASSSGGRGYNSPLHF.

This clonotype was detected ten times or more. The chain links TRBV5-1 to TRBJ1-4; D is unclear. This CDR3 region has 15 residues. Looked up from germline, CDR1 is SGHRS and CDR2 is YFSETQ. Trimming removed 0 bases from V and 0 bases from J, with 6 bases in between. CDR3 DNA: TGCGCCAGCAGCTTGGGGGTCACAACTAATGAAAAACTGTTTTTT. Amino acids: CASSLGVTTNEKLFF.

The rearrangement uses TRBV20-1 and TRBJ1-6; D might be TRBD1 (5 bases). The V gene lost 0 bases and the J gene lost 0 bases, with 12 bases spanning the gap. The length of the CDR3 is 17 residues. Germline V gives CDR1 DFQATT, CDR2 SNEGSKA (reference sequence). The DNA of the CDR3 is TGCAGTGCTAGAGACGGGGGAAGGAGCTCCTATAATTCACCCCTCCACTTT. Protein sequence: CSARDGGRSSYNSPLHF.

The table lists this clonotype with a few counts. The J gene is TRBJ1-5, the V gene TRBV6-5; the D is unclear. CDR1 is MNHEY and CDR2 is SVGAGI in the germline V gene. The CDR3 is 15 residues long. V was clipped by 2 bases and J by 3 bases, with 11 bases between them. The CDR3 is CASSYGPESNQPQHF. CDR3 bases: TGTGCCAGCAGTTACGGCCCGGAGTCCAATCAGCCCCAGCATTTT.

This clonotype was counted many times. V is TRBV7-9 and J is TRBJ1-4, with 7 nucleotides matching TRBD1. This CDR3 contains 16 residues. The V segment lost 1 base and the J segment 11 bases; nucleotides outside the gene matches: 13. Germline V gives CDR1 SEHNR, CDR2 FQNEAQ (reference sequence). This CDR3 is CASSLEGGGTAMKLFF. CDR3 coding DNA: TGTGCCAGCAGCTTAGAAGGGGGCGGGACAGCCATGAAACTGTTTTTT.

This clonotype has ten or more counts. The chain combines TRBV5-4 with TRBJ1-6; 7 nucleotides agree with TRBD1. CDR1 is SGHNT and CDR2 is YYREEE in the germline V gene (reference sequence). Germline trimming cut 0 bases from V and 0 bases from J; bases unmatched to any gene: 9. The CDR3 loop spans 19 amino acids. The CDR3 DNA reads TGTGCCAGCAGCTTGGGTGGCACAGGGGCGCGCTCCTATAATTCACCCCTCCACTTT. It translates to CASSLGGTGARSYNSPLHF.

This clonotype was observed many times. V is TRBV7-9 and J is TRBJ1-1, with D perhaps matching TRBD1 (6 bases). CDR1 and CDR2 from the germline V gene are SEHNR and FQNEAQ (reference sequence). With 4 bases removed from V and 10 bases from J, the gap between germline ends came to 19 bases. The CDR3 loop spans 14 amino acids. CDR3 nucleotides: TGTGCCAGCAGCTCTCTGACAGGAATGATGGGAGCTTTCTTT. Encoded protein: CASSSLTGMMGAFF. The full variable domain, its missing parts supplied by reference TRBV7-9 and TRBJ1-1, is DTGVSQNPRHKITKRGQNVTFRCDPISEHNRLYWYRQTLGQGPEFLTYFQNEAQLEKSRLLSDRFSAERPKGSFSTLEIQRTEQGDSAMYLCASSSLTGMMGAFFGQGTRLTVV.

At least ten counts were recorded for this clonotype. The rearrangement links TRBV20-1 to TRBJ1-4; 10 bases map to TRBD1. The CDR3 is made up of 17 amino acids. From germline, CDR1 is DFQATT and CDR2 SNEGSKA (reference sequence). V shed 1 base, J shed 5 bases, and the junction held 10 bases outside the gene matches. CDR3 protein: CSARGLGQGGWNEKLFF. The CDR3 DNA follows: TGCAGTGCTAGAGGCCTCGGACAGGGGGGCTGGAATGAAAAACTGTTTTTT.

This clonotype was picked up many times. V usage is TRBV5-1 and J usage is TRBJ1-1; 10 bases align to TRBD1. This CDR3 has 15 amino acids. V was clipped by 2 bases and J by 1 base; unmatched bases: 2. Germline V CDR1 and CDR2: SGHRS, YFSETQ. This CDR3 reads CASSFRDRGNTEAFF. The CDR3 nucleotides read TGCGCCAGCAGCTTCCGGGACAGGGGGAACACTGAAGCTTTCTTT.